This TCR beta chain was recorded in a study of blood T cell repertoires in COVID-19. The overall study: In each case, the material was cDNA or gDNA derived from T cells, B-cell-depleted T cells, or PBMCs.

The germline V and J ends were trimmed by 0 bases and 3 bases, with 19 bases remaining between them. The CDR3 consists of 18 residues. CDR1 SGDLS and CDR2 YYNGEE come from the germline V gene. In the study's own analysis: Using reference gene primer amplification, nucleated cell counts were estimated. The protocol was immunoSEQ multiplex PCR, while the TCRdb copy is restricted to in-frame clones and leaves out a portion. V and J calls plus clone size are reproduced from that table; the DNA served to infer D and trimming. The table lists some 330,000 clones, about 92% of them singletons. Those who participated ranged in age from roughly 18 to 95 years and resided in about two dozen US areas. All recovered Cohort 3 donors got two negative PCRs, got clearance, or saw symptom resolution.

The rearrangement joins TRBV9 to TRBJ2-1; D may be TRBD2 (5 bases). The sample consisted of PBMCs or T cells enriched from blood (not recorded which). The TCR was taken from a woman in her twenties or thirties who had recovered from COVID-19. CDR3 amino acids: CASSVVPMGVSGYNEQFF. CDR3 DNA: TGTGCCAGCAGCGTAGTCCCAATGGGAGTGTCGGGCTACAATGAGCAGTTCTTC.